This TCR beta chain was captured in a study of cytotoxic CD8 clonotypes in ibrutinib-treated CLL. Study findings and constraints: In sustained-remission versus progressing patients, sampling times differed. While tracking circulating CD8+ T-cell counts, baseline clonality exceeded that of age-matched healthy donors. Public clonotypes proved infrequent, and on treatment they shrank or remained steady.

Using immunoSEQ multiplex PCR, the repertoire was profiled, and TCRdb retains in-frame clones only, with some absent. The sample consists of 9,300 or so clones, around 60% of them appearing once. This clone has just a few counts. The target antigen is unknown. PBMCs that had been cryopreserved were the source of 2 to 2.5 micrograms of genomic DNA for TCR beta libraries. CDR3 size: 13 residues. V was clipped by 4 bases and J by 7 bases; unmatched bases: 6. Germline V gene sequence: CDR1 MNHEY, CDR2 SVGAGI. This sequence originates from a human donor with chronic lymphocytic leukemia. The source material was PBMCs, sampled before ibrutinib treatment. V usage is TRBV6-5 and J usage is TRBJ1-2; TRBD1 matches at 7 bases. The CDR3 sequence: CASSWRQGGGYTF. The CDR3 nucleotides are TGTGCCAGCAGTTGGCGACAGGGTGGTGGCTACACCTTC.